The rows below give T cell receptor beta chains drawn from one sample of a study of shared clonotypes between healthy human individuals. Sequencing used immunoSEQ multiplex PCR; TCRdb keeps in-frame clones, though not all of them. Here the sample spans about 2.3 million clones, around 90% being singletons. Sequencing was performed on naive CD4+ T cells from PBMCs. These receptors originate from a man between 18 and 35 years old in good health. Some clones in this sample may be carry-over from other donors' samples. Both conserved end residues are trimmed from each CDR3. Fields, in order: J gene, V gene, CDR3 protein.

j_gene: TRBJ2-1
v_gene: TRBV7-2
CDR3aa: ASSLGTPRSMNEQF

j_gene: TRBJ1-1
v_gene: TRBV4-1
CDR3aa: ASRDRVLGMNTEAF

j_gene: TRBJ2-3
v_gene: TRBV9
CDR3aa: ASSRDYTDTQY

j_gene: TRBJ1-1
v_gene: TRBV18
CDR3aa: ASSPPRGTEAF

j_gene: TRBJ1-3
v_gene: TRBV5-6
CDR3aa: ASSSLGRRDTIY

j_gene: TRBJ1-5
v_gene: TRBV28
CDR3aa: ASSDRGKDQPQH

j_gene: TRBJ2-1
v_gene: TRBV10-3
CDR3aa: AISRDRVYNEQF

j_gene: TRBJ2-2
v_gene: TRBV5-1
CDR3aa: ASSLEVGARTGELF

j_gene: TRBJ2-7
v_gene: TRBV28
CDR3aa: ASSFVGQIYEQY

j_gene: TRBJ2-5
v_gene: TRBV19
CDR3aa: ASSTLGGAGQETQY

j_gene: TRBJ2-3
v_gene: TRBV2
CDR3aa: ASSVGTSIDTQY

j_gene: TRBJ2-5
v_gene: TRBV4-3
CDR3aa: ASSQVGAQMH

j_gene: TRBJ2-3
v_gene: TRBV7-3
CDR3aa: ASSALGGTDTQY

j_gene: TRBJ2-5
v_gene: TRBV28
CDR3aa: ASSDGRSETQY

j_gene: TRBJ1-4
v_gene: TRBV5-1
CDR3aa: ASSHQSDPGGEKLF

j_gene: TRBJ2-2
v_gene: TRBV19
CDR3aa: ASSSLRNLNTGELF

j_gene: TRBJ2-7
v_gene: TRBV5-1
CDR3aa: ASQLEGGYEQY

j_gene: TRBJ2-7
v_gene: TRBV5-1
CDR3aa: ASSLDGSGKGYEQY

j_gene: TRBJ2-3
v_gene: TRBV5-1
CDR3aa: ASSLGTRGDTQY

j_gene: TRBJ2-5
v_gene: TRBV18
CDR3aa: ASSPAGLETQY

j_gene: TRBJ1-5
v_gene: TRBV6-1
CDR3aa: ASRRTGRFNQPQH

j_gene: TRBJ2-3
v_gene: TRBV5-1
CDR3aa: ASISSGTDTQY

j_gene: TRBJ2-1
v_gene: TRBV29-1
CDR3aa: SAAASGLAGANEQF

j_gene: TRBJ2-1
v_gene: TRBV7-9
CDR3aa: ASSPRLASSNEQF

j_gene: TRBJ2-2
v_gene: TRBV6-1
CDR3aa: ASRQINTGELF

j_gene: TRBJ1-2
v_gene: TRBV18
CDR3aa: ASSPGFSYGYT

j_gene: TRBJ2-7
v_gene: TRBV28
CDR3aa: ASSFIVSTGWYEQY

j_gene: TRBJ2-2
v_gene: TRBV10-1
CDR3aa: ASSEVGGATGELF

j_gene: TRBJ2-1
v_gene: TRBV6-1
CDR3aa: ASRGADNEQF

j_gene: TRBJ2-2
v_gene: TRBV7-2
CDR3aa: ASSLAGETLF

j_gene: TRBJ2-7
v_gene: TRBV28
CDR3aa: ASSLLGDSYEQY

j_gene: TRBJ1-3
v_gene: TRBV9
CDR3aa: ASTKGVSGNTIY

j_gene: TRBJ2-3
v_gene: TRBV19
CDR3aa: ASSPPKWMTDTQY

j_gene: TRBJ2-1
v_gene: TRBV11-2
CDR3aa: ASSSSGRGYEQF

j_gene: TRBJ2-6
v_gene: TRBV16
CDR3aa: ASSPVTGILSSGANVLT

j_gene: TRBJ1-5
v_gene: TRBV15
CDR3aa: ATSRVRGVRPQH

j_gene: TRBJ1-5
v_gene: TRBV28
CDR3aa: ASSLKWGQWGQPQH

j_gene: TRBJ2-5
v_gene: TRBV7-9
CDR3aa: ASGARETQY

j_gene: TRBJ1-2
v_gene: TRBV19
CDR3aa: ASSTDWAPNYGYT

j_gene: TRBJ2-1
v_gene: TRBV7-2
CDR3aa: ASSSYPVHNEQF

j_gene: TRBJ1-1
v_gene: TRBV18
CDR3aa: ASSPLGQGTNTEAF

j_gene: TRBJ1-4
v_gene: TRBV27
CDR3aa: ASSRSFGNEKLF

j_gene: TRBJ1-3
v_gene: TRBV18
CDR3aa: ASSPEVSGNTIY

j_gene: TRBJ1-1
v_gene: TRBV7-3
CDR3aa: ASSLSLVPVTEAF

j_gene: TRBJ2-5
v_gene: TRBV9
CDR3aa: ASGKQGVREETQY

j_gene: TRBJ1-4
v_gene: TRBV5-3
CDR3aa: ARSLVSSPG

j_gene: TRBJ2-2
v_gene: TRBV28
CDR3aa: ASSRTDTGELF

j_gene: TRBJ1-2
v_gene: TRBV11-2
CDR3aa: ASSLGRLDYGYT